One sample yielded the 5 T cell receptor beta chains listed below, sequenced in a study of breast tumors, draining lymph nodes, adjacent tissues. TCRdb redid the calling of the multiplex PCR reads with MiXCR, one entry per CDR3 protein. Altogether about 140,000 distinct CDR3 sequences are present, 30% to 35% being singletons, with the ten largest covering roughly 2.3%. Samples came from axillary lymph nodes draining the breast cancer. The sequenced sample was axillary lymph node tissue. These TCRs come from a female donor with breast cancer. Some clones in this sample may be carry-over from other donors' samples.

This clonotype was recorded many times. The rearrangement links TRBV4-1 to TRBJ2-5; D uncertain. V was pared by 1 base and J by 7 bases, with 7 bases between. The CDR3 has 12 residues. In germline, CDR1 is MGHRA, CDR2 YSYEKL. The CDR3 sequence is CASSQALGTQYF. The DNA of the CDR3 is TGCGCCAGCAGCCAAGCTCTGGGGACCCAGTACTTC.

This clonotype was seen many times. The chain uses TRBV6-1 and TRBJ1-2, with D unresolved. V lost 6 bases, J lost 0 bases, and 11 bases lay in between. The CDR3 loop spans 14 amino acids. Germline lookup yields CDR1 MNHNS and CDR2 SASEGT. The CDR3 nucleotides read TGTGCCAGCAGGAGGGATGGGACTAACTATGGCTACACCTTC. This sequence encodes CASRRDGTNYGYTF.

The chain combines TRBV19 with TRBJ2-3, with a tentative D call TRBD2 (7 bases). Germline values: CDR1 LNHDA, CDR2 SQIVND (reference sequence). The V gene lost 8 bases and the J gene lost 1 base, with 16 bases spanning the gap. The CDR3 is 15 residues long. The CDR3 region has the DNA TGTGCCAGTGGGAAACGGGGGGCGGGCACAGATACGCAGTATTTT. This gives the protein CASGKRGAGTDTQYF.

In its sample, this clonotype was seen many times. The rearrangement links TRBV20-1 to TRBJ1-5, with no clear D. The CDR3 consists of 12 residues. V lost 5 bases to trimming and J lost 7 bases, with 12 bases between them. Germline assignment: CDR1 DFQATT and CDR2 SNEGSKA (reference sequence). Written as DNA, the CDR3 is TGCAGTGCTCACAGAAGTGGGCAGCCCCAGCATTTT. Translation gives CSAHRSGQPQHF.

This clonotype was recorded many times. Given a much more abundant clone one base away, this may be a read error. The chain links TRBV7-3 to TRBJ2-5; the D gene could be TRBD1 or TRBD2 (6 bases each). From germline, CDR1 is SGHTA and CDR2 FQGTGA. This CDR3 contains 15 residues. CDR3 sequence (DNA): TGTGCCAGCAGCTTAAGAGGGGGGCAGGATGGGACCCAGCACTTC. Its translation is CASSLRGGQDGTQHF.